These 9 T cell receptor beta chains were all obtained from the same sample, sequenced in a study of identical twins. Each CDR3 protein is one row after TCRdb ran MiXCR on the 5' RACE reads. The repertoire holds some 500,000 distinct CDR3 sequences, with 9% to 10% as singletons. These records were also assigned to another study, of yellow fever vaccine responses in identical twins.

The sequenced sample was PBMCs. These receptors were taken from a woman aged 18-35 years in good health.

In regard to this clonotype: One end of the junction is discordant with germline, which a read error may explain. The gene calls are TRBV7-7 and TRBJ2-5, with 8 bases matching TRBD2. The CDR3 runs to 15 residues. Per the germline V gene, CDR1 is SSHAT and CDR2 is FNYEAQ (reference sequence). This chain's CDR3 is CASRPGGATGETQYF. The CDR3 DNA is TGTGCTAGCAGACCCGGGGGGGCCACGGGTGAGACCCAGTACTTC.

V and J are TRBV4-1 and TRBJ1-2; D is perhaps TRBD1 (5 bases). The V gene's germline CDR1 is MGHRA and CDR2 YSYEKL. V was shortened by 0 bases and J by 0 bases, with 8 bases between the two germline ends. The CDR3 runs to 15 residues. The CDR3 bases are TGCGCCAGCAGCCAAGACCAGGGAGCTAACTATGGCTACACCTTC. It is translated as CASSQDQGANYGYTF.

This clonotype has more than one count but fewer than ten. The chain links TRBV24-1 to TRBJ2-3; possibly TRBD1 or TRBD2 for D (5 bases each). Deletions cut 5 bases from V and 2 bases from J, with 13 bases between. Germline lookup yields CDR1 KGHDR and CDR2 SFDVKD. The CDR3 runs 15 residues. As DNA, the CDR3 is TGTGCCACCAGTGGTGCGAGGGGTTACACAGATACGCAGTATTTT. Protein sequence: CATSGARGYTDTQYF.

The chain joins TRBV27 to TRBJ2-5, with D uncertain. From germline, CDR1 is MNHEY and CDR2 SMNVEV (reference sequence). V shed 4 bases and J shed 5 bases, with 17 bases lying between them. The CDR3 length is 15 residues. CDR3 DNA: TGTGCCAGCAGTTCTCGCTCGCGCGGTCCCGAGACCCAGTACTTC. It codes for CASSSRSRGPETQYF.

The genes are TRBV6-5 and TRBJ1-6; 9 bases line up with TRBD1. CDR1 and CDR2 (germline): MNHEY, SVGAGI. The ends lost 0 bases at V and 7 bases at J; junction bases unmatched: 10. This CDR3 contains 18 residues. The CDR3 DNA is TGTGCCAGCAGTTACTCACGTAGTTGGGGACAGGGCAATTCACCCCTCCACTTT. It yields the protein CASSYSRSWGQGNSPLHF.

As for this clonotype: Given a much more abundant clone one base away, this may be a read error. The rearrangement joins TRBV11-3 to TRBJ2-1; weak D call: TRBD1 (6 bases). The germline V gene encodes CDR1 SGHNT and CDR2 YENEEA. The CDR3 covers 16 residues. CDR3 protein: CASSPGGGQFYNGQFF. The CDR3, as DNA: TGTGCCAGCAGCCCAGGTGGGGGACAATTCTACAATGGGCAGTTCTTC.

This clonotype was seen ten or more times. The V and J genes are TRBV12-3 or TRBV12-4 and TRBJ1-2; 7 nucleotides line up with TRBD1. This CDR3 comprises 14 residues. V lost 5 bases to trimming and J lost 0 bases; unmatched junction nucleotides: 3. CDR3 protein: CASSIDRANYGYTF. The CDR3 nucleotides read TGTGCCAGCAGTATAGACAGGGCTAACTATGGCTACACCTTC.

This clonotype was detected ten times or more. The V gene is TRBV11-1, the J gene TRBJ2-1; 11 bases agree with TRBD2. Germline V gives CDR1 SGHAT, CDR2 FQDESV (reference sequence). V shed 5 bases, J shed 4 bases, and the junction held 13 bases outside the gene matches. This CDR3 contains 18 residues. DNA of the CDR3: TGTGCCAGCAGCGAATTAACTAGCGGGAGCTTATTTTACAATGAGCAGTTCTTC. Translating gives CASSELTSGSLFYNEQFF.

The rearrangement joins TRBV15 to TRBJ2-3, with TRBD1 as a possible D gene (5 bases). V was pared by 5 bases and J by 2 bases, with 8 bases between. Germline values: CDR1 LNHNV, CDR2 YYDKDF (reference sequence). The CDR3 is made up of 13 amino acids. The CDR3 nucleotides are TGTGCCACCAGCTTGGGGCCCACAGATACGCAGTATTTT. Translated: CATSLGPTDTQYF.